This TCR beta chain was captured in a study of identifying expanded T cells in peripheral blood. Collection occurred without any documented infections or immune events in donors. Produced via immunoSEQ multiplex PCR; TCRdb's table is partial and in-frame only. The top ten clones hold 2.5% to 3.5% of a sample with tens of thousands of clones, approximately 89% of them seen once. Remarks on this clone: What it binds is not known.

Overall study findings and caveats: Technical replicates showed roughly 1.2 changed clones; two weeks 15 to 20; four weeks 19.

Sequenced sample: blood. The sequence was collected from a person between 18 and 75 years old in good health.

This chain's CDR3 is CASSQGTASLYGYTF. The CDR3 region has the DNA TGCGCCAGCAGCCAAGGAACAGCGTCTCTCTATGGCTACACCTTC. The V gene is TRBV4-1, the J gene TRBJ1-2; unclear D gene. Germline V CDR1 and CDR2: MGHRA, YSYEKL. Trimming stripped 1 base from V and 4 bases from J, with 13 bases between. CDR3 length equals 15 residues.